What follows are 5 T cell receptor beta chains derived from one specimen sequenced in a study of blood T cell repertoires in COVID-19. Libraries were prepared by immunoSEQ multiplex PCR; TCRdb keeps only in-frame clonotypes and omits some of them. Here the sample spans roughly 140,000 clones, over 70% being singletons. Sequences were obtained from PBMCs or T cells enriched from blood (not recorded which). The receptor set was obtained from a man aged 50-60 years in a cohort exposed to, infected with or recovered from COVID-19 (not recorded which).

This chain joins TRBV19 and TRBJ2-5; a possible D gene is TRBD1 (6 bases). The germline V gene encodes CDR1 LNHDA and CDR2 SQIVND (reference sequence). Trimming pared 4 bases from V and 4 bases from J, leaving 13 bases between. The CDR3 sequence is 14 residues long. The CDR3 loop is CASSTIQGRETQYF. DNA for the CDR3: TGTGCCAGTAGTACAATACAGGGTCGAGAGACCCAGTACTTC.

V gene TRBV10-3 combines with J gene TRBJ2-7; 8 nucleotides line up with TRBD1. From germline, CDR1 is ENHRY and CDR2 SYGVKD. The CDR3 runs 14 residues. The V and J ends lost 7 bases and 4 bases, in that order; junction bases with no gene match: 9. CDR3 DNA: TGTGCCATCAAGACGGAACAGGGGGATTACGAGCAGTACTTC. Amino acids: CAIKTEQGDYEQYF.

The CDR3 sequence: CATSGAGADTQYF. In nucleotides, the CDR3 is TGCGCCACCTCGGGAGCGGGGGCAGATACGCAGTATTTT. The chain combines TRBV5-1 with TRBJ2-3, with 8 nucleotides matching TRBD2. The CDR3 runs to 13 residues. V shed 9 bases, J shed 4 bases, and the junction held 7 bases outside the gene matches. The germline gives CDR1 SGHRS, CDR2 YFSETQ.

The V and J genes are TRBV11-2 and TRBJ2-7; 10 bases fit TRBD2. The ends lost 2 bases at V and 0 bases at J; junction bases unmatched: 7. Germline loops: CDR1 SGHAT, CDR2 FQNNGV. The CDR3 loop spans 17 amino acids. The CDR3 loop is CASSLSSGGLVSYEQYF. CDR3 sequence (DNA): TGTGCCAGCAGCTTAAGTAGCGGGGGGCTGGTCTCCTACGAGCAGTACTTC.

The chain employs TRBV18 and TRBJ1-2, with D perhaps matching TRBD1 (5 bases). Germline loops: CDR1 KGHSH, CDR2 LQKENI. The CDR3 has 13 amino acids. V lost 2 bases, J lost 3 bases, and 7 bases lay in between. The DNA of the CDR3 is TGTGCCAGCTCACCAATGACAGACTATGGCTACACCTTC. It yields the protein CASSPMTDYGYTF.